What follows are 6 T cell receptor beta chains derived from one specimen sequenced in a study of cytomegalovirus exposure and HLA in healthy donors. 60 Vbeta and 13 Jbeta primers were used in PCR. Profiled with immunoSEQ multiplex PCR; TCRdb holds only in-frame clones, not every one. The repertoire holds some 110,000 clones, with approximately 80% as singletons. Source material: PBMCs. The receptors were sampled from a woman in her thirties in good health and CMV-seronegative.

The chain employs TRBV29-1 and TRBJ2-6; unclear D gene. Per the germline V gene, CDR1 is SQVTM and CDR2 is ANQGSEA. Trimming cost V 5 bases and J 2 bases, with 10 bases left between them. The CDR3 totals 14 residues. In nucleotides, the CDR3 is TGCAGCGTTCACAGTCTGGCTGGGGCCAACGTCCTGACTTTC. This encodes CSVHSLAGANVLTF.

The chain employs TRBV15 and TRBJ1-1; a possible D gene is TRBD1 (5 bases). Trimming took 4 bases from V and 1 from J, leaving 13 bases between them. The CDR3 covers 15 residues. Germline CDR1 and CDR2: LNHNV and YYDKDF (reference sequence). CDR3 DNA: TGTGCCACCAGCATTGTGCCAGGGCAGAACACTGAAGCTTTCTTT. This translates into CATSIVPGQNTEAFF.

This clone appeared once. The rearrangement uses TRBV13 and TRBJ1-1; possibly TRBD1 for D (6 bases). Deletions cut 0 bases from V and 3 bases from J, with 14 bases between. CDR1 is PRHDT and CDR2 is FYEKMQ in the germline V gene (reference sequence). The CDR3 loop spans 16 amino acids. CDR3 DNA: TGTGCCAGCAGCTTAGGCCCTCAGGGGTGGGACACTGAAGCTTTCTTT. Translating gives CASSLGPQGWDTEAFF.

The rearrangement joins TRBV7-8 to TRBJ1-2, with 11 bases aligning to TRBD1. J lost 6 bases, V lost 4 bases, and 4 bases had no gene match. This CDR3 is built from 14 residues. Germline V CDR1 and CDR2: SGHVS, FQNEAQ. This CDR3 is CASSSGQGADGYTF. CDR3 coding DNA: TGTGCCAGCAGCTCAGGACAGGGGGCAGATGGCTACACCTTC.

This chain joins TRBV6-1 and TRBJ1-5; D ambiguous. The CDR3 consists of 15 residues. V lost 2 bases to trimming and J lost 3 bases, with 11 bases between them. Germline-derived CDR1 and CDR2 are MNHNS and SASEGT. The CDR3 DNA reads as TGTGCCAGCAGTGAACATCTTGGGCCCAATCAGCCCCAGCATTTT. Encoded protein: CASSEHLGPNQPQHF.

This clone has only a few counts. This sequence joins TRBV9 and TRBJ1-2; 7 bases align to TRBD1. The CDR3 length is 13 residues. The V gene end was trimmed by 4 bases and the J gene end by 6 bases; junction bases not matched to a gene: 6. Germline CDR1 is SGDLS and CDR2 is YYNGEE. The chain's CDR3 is CASSPTGRHGYTF. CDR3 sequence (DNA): TGTGCCAGCAGCCCGACAGGGAGACATGGCTACACCTTC.